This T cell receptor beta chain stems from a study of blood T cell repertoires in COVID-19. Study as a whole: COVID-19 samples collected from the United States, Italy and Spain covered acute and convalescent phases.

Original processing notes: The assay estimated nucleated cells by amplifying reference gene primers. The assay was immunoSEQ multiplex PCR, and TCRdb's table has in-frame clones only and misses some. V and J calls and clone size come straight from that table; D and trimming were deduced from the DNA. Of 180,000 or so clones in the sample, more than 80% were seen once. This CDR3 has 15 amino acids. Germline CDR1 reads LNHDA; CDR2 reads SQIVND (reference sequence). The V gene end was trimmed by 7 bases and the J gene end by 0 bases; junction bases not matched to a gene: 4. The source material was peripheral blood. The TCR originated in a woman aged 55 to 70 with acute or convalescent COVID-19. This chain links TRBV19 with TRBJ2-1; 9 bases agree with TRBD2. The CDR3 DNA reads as TGTGCCAGTACCATTAGCGGGAGCTCCTACAATGAGCAGTTCTTC. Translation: CASTISGSSYNEQFF.